This T cell receptor (beta chain) derives from a study of T cells of healthy individuals. TCRdb analysed the 5' RACE reads with MiXCR anew, one entry per CDR3 protein. Of nearly 100,000 distinct CDR3 sequences in the sample, approximately 15% were seen once. After removal of 5 bases from V and 7 bases from J, the junction contained 11 bases not matched to a gene. This CDR3 has 15 residues. Germline V gene sequence: CDR1 MNHEY, CDR2 SVGAGI. The receptor comes from a human donor in good health. This chain links TRBV6-5 with TRBJ2-7, with 10 bases that match TRBD2. CDR3: CASSLRTSGEGEQYF. The CDR3 DNA follows: TGTGCCAGCAGTCTCCGGACTAGCGGAGAGGGGGAGCAGTACTTC.